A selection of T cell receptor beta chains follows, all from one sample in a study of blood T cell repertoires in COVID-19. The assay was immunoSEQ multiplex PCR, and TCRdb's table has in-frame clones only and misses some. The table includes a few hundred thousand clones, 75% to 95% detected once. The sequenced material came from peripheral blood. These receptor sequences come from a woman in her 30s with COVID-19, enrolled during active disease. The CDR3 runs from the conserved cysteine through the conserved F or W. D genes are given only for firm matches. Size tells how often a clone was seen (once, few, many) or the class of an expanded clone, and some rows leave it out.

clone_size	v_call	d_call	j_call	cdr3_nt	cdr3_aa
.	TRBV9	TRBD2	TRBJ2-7	TGTGCCAGCAGCCCCGGGACTAGCGGGCCCAGCTCCTACGAGCAGTACTTC	CASSPGTSGPSSYEQYF
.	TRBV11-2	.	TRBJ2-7	TGTGCCAGCAGCTTAGAAACAGGGACCTACGAGCAGTACTTC	CASSLETGTYEQYF
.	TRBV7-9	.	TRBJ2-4	TGTGCCAGCAGCCCGGAGGGCTTAGCCAAAAACATTCAGTACTTC	CASSPEGLAKNIQYF
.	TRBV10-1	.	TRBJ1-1	TGCGCCAGCAGAGGACAAAACACTGAAGCTTTCTTT	CASRGQNTEAFF
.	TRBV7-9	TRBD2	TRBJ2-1	TGTGCCAGCAGCGGGGAGGCTAGCGGGTTCAATGAGCAGTTCTTC	CASSGEASGFNEQFF
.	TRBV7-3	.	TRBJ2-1	TGTGCCAGCAGCCCCTACGGCGGAGGCGACTATGAGCAGTTCTTC	CASSPYGGGDYEQFF
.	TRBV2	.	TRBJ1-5	TGTGCCAGCAGCAAGAGGGCCACAAGCGATCAGCCCCAGCATTTT	CASSKRATSDQPQHF
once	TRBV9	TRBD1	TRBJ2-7	TGTGCCAGCAGCCCTCGCAACAGGGGATACGAGCAGTACTTC	CASSPRNRGYEQYF
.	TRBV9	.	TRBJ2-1	TGTGCCAGCAGCGTACTTTGGTCCGGCAATGAGCAGTTCTTC	CASSVLWSGNEQFF
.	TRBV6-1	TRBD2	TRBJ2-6	TGTGCCAGCAGTGTCCTAGCGGGAGGGGGCTCTGGGGCCAACGTCCTGACTTTC	CASSVLAGGGSGANVLTF
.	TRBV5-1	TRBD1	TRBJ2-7	TGCGCCAGCAGCTTTGATACAGGGGGCGGGCAGTACTTC	CASSFDTGGGQYF
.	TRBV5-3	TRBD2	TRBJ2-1	TGTGCCAGAAGCTTAGCGGGAGGAAACTCCTACAATGAGCAGTTCTTC	CARSLAGGNSYNEQFF
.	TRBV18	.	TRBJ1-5	TGTGCCAGCTCGACCTCGACACCAAATAGCAATCAGCCCCAGCATTTT	CASSTSTPNSNQPQHF
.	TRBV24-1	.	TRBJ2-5	TGTGCCACCAGTGATTTCGGAGAGACCCAGTACTTC	CATSDFGETQYF
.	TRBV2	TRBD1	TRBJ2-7	TGTGCCAGCAGGAAAGGGACAGGGAGCGAGCAGTACTTC	CASRKGTGSEQYF
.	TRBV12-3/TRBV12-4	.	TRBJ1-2	TGTGCCAGCAGTTTAGGCCGGAGCTATGGCTACACCTTC	CASSLGRSYGYTF
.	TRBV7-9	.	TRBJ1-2	TGTGCCAGCAGCTTAGCGCTGGGAGTGGATGGCTACACCTTC	CASSLALGVDGYTF